This TCR beta chain was identified in a study of regulatory T cells in long-lasting Graves disease. CDR3 size: 14 residues. From germline, CDR1 is MDHEN and CDR2 SYDVKM. Trimming took off 2 bases at V and 5 bases at J, with 13 bases between the two ends. Described time point: newly diagnosed GD, antithyroid drugs for less than 3 months. TCR sequences were obtained from RNA taken from PBMCs. Library construction for TCR beta used iRepertoire HTBI primers and Arm-PCR of CDR3 regions. Per the authors' pipeline: Sequenced samples collectively carried 55 to 80 TRBV and 14 TRBJ segments. MiXCR was run by TCRdb on the multiplex PCR reads, yielding one entry per CDR3 protein. TCRdb, rather than the study authors, made the V and J calls. The table records approximately 310,000 distinct CDR3 sequences, 18% of them present only once. There are many counts of this clonotype. Its target is unknown. Findings and limits, study-wide: Clonotypes that were public and shared totalled fewer than 3,500 in persistent patients versus 850 to 1,000 in new patients. TCR diversity was lower in persistent than newly diagnosed Graves' disease.

This sequence was found in a female donor with Graves disease. Sequencing used peripheral blood mononuclear cells (PBMCs), obtained at new diagnosis, from a patient treated with antithyroid drugs. This sequence joins TRBV28 and TRBJ2-7, with D possibly called TRBD1 or TRBD2 (5 bases each). The DNA of the CDR3 is TGTGCCAGCAGTTTAGGGACGGTAAGGGACGAGCAGTACTTC. Translating gives CASSLGTVRDEQYF.